The next 14 T cell receptor beta chains were all read from a single sample in a study of neoadjuvant anti-PD-1 for oral cavity cancer (dated by TCRdb to the early 2020s). Library preparation used the immunoSEQ multiplex PCR assay. TCRdb obtained this table from immuneACCESS and retained in-frame rearrangements with V and J assigned. These tables miss some clones; where compared with another copy, unresolved V genes account for less than half of the shortfall, and the remainder is unexplained. The sample has around 35,000 clones on record, over 30% of them singletons. The ten largest clones take up roughly 15% of the sample. What this sample's time point label stands for: after neoadjuvant nivolumab, at surgical resection. This specimen was tumor tissue, taken after nivolumab (anti-PD-1) treatment. These receptors came from a person between 35 and 79 years old with oral cavity squamous cell carcinoma.

The chain employs TRBV29-1 and TRBJ1-2, with TRBD1 matching over 8 bases. J lost 5 bases, V lost 6 bases, and 5 bases had no gene match. CDR1 is SQVTM and CDR2 is ANQGSEA in the germline V gene. The CDR3 is 12 residues long. CDR3 residues: CSVTGGAYGYTF. DNA of the CDR3: TGCAGCGTAACAGGGGGTGCTTATGGCTACACCTTC.

The chain couples TRBV5-4 to TRBJ2-3, with a possible D match to TRBD2 (5 bases). CDR3 length: 14 residues. Germline assignment: CDR1 SGHNT and CDR2 YYREEE (reference sequence). Trimming pared 4 bases from V and 3 bases from J, leaving 12 bases between. The CDR3 here is CASSLGLGTDTQYF. The CDR3, as DNA: TGTGCCAGCAGCCTTGGACTGGGGACAGATACGCAGTATTTT.

The rearrangement links TRBV7-9 to TRBJ1-1; D is perhaps TRBD1 (5 bases). From germline, CDR1 is SEHNR and CDR2 FQNEAQ (reference sequence). V lost 1 base and J lost 4, with 7 bases in between. The CDR3 has 13 amino acids. The CDR3 reads CASSLGGSTEAFF. Written as DNA, the CDR3 is TGTGCCAGCAGCTTAGGGGGGAGCACTGAAGCTTTCTTT.

This clone occurred a few times. This rearrangement joins TRBV5-1 to TRBJ2-5; 7 bases are a match to TRBD1. The germline V gene encodes CDR1 SGHRS and CDR2 YFSETQ. J was trimmed by 1 base and V by 4 bases; bases with no gene match: 4. The CDR3 length is 14 residues. CDR3 DNA sequence: TGCGCCAGCAGCCAGGGGGACGGCCAAGAGACCCAGTACTTC. It encodes CASSQGDGQETQYF.

This clone has just a few counts. The chain recombines TRBV5-1 with TRBJ1-1, with a tentative D call TRBD1 (6 bases). Trimming removed 4 bases from V and 3 bases from J, with 13 bases in between. Germline assignment: CDR1 SGHRS and CDR2 YFSETQ. The CDR3 loop spans 14 amino acids. CDR3 amino acids: CASSLQGLDTEAFF. The CDR3 DNA sequence: TGCGCCAGCAGCCTACAGGGTTTGGACACTGAAGCTTTCTTT.

There are a few counts of this clone. The gene calls are TRBV11-1 and TRBJ1-5; D remains ambiguous. CDR1 SGHAT and CDR2 FQDESV come from the germline V gene (reference sequence). Trimming left V 3 bases short and J 2 bases short, with 5 bases between. The length of the CDR3 is 13 residues. CDR3 bases: TGTGCCAGCAGCTTCGACGGCAATCAGCCCCAGCATTTT. Its protein is CASSFDGNQPQHF. The whole variable domain, filled in from reference TRBV11-1 and TRBJ1-5, reads EAEVAQSPRYKITEKSQAVAFWCDPISGHATLYWYRQILGQGPELLVQFQDESVVDDSQLPKDRFSAERLKGVDSTLKIQPAELGDSAMYLCASSFDGNQPQHFGDGTRLSIL.

The V call is TRBV21-1, the J call TRBJ1-2; the D segment call TRBD1 is taken from the table without a DNA check. TRBV21-1 is a pseudogene segment. The CDR3 has 15 amino acids. CDR3 sequence reads: CASSKGGWPGDGYTF. The CDR3 DNA reads as TGTGCCAGCAGCAAAGGGGGCTGGCCAGGGGATGGCTACACCTTC.

The rearrangement links TRBV29-1 to TRBJ2-1; D possibly corresponds to TRBD2 (6 bases). Germline CDR1 and CDR2: SQVTM and ANQGSEA. This CDR3 comprises 14 residues. V was shortened by 3 bases and J by 6 bases, with 15 bases between the two germline ends. In DNA, the CDR3 is TGCAGCGTTGAGCCGGGACTGCCCCCCAATGAGCAGTTCTTC. This codes for CSVEPGLPPNEQFF.

This chain links TRBV11-2 with TRBJ1-2; D may be TRBD1 (6 bases). The CDR3 covers 15 residues. CDR1 and CDR2 from the germline V gene are SGHAT and FQNNGV. Trimming pared 4 bases from V and 4 bases from J, leaving 16 bases between. CDR3 amino acids: CASSSLRQAPYGYTF. The CDR3 DNA reads as TGTGCCAGCAGCTCCCTACGACAGGCCCCCTATGGCTACACCTTC.

This clone was observed a few times. The chain recombines TRBV7-9 with TRBJ1-2; perhaps TRBD1 as D (5 bases). The germline V gene encodes CDR1 SEHNR and CDR2 FQNEAQ (reference sequence). V gave up 5 bases and J gave up 6 bases, with 13 bases separating them. CDR3 length: 13 residues. CDR3 protein: CASSPRGTDGYTF. For the CDR3, the DNA is TGTGCCAGCAGCCCCCGTGGGACGGATGGCTACACCTTC. The whole variable domain, remainder taken from reference TRBV7-9 and TRBJ1-2, is DTGVSQNPRHKITKRGQNVTFRCDPISEHNRLYWYRQTLGQGPEFLTYFQNEAQLEKSRLLSDRFSAERPKGSFSTLEIQRTEQGDSAMYLCASSPRGTDGYTFGSGTRLTVV.

This clone was counted a single time. The chain combines TRBV21-1 with TRBJ2-1; the table assigns TRBD2, which was not confirmed against the DNA. TRBV21-1 is listed as a pseudogene. The CDR3 has 15 residues. CDR3 residues: CASSKIAGAYNEQFF. The CDR3 DNA sequence: TGTGCCAGCAGCAAAATAGCGGGAGCCTACAATGAGCAGTTCTTC.

This clone was observed a handful of times. CDR3 sequence: CASSLEGAGLQYNEQFF. CDR3 in DNA: TGTGCCAGCAGCTTAGAAGGTGCGGGACTTCAATACAATGAGCAGTTCTTC. The chain uses TRBV7-6 and TRBJ2-1; TRBD2 might be the D (6 bases). Trimming removed 1 base at V and 4 bases at J, with 17 bases between. This CDR3 contains 17 residues. Germline V gene data show CDR1 as SGHVS and CDR2 as FNYEAQ.

This sequence joins TRBV15 and TRBJ2-2, with TRBD1 identical over 8 bases. The V and J ends lost 1 base and 6 bases, in that order; junction bases with no gene match: 10. Germline CDR1 reads LNHNV; CDR2 reads YYDKDF (reference sequence). CDR3 length: 17 residues. CDR3 amino acids: CATSRALRQGKAGELFF. The CDR3 nucleotides are TGTGCCACCAGCAGAGCCCTTCGACAGGGGAAGGCCGGGGAGCTGTTTTTT.

This CDR3 is CASSLGQGNEKLFF. The CDR3, as DNA: TGCGCCAGCAGCTTGGGGCAGGGAAACGAAAAACTGTTTTTT. This chain connects TRBV5-1 to TRBJ1-4; D possibly corresponds to TRBD1 (5 bases). Germline V gene sequence: CDR1 SGHRS, CDR2 YFSETQ. The germline V and J ends were trimmed by 0 bases and 8 bases, with 11 bases remaining between them. This CDR3 spans 14 amino acids.